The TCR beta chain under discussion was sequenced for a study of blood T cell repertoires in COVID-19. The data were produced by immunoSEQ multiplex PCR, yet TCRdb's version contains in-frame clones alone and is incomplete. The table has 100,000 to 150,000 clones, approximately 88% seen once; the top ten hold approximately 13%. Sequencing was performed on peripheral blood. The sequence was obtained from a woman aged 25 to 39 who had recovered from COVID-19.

The CDR3 spells CASSPETTGRDGYTF. Written as DNA, the CDR3 is TGTGCCAGCAGCCCAGAAACGACGGGTAGAGATGGCTACACCTTC. The rearrangement uses TRBV7-6 and TRBJ1-2, with D unclear. CDR3 length: 15 amino acids. Looked up from germline, CDR1 is SGHVS and CDR2 is FNYEAQ. The V end lost 5 bases, the J end lost 6 bases, and 19 bases lay between the germline ends.